This section outlines one T cell receptor (beta chain) sequence together with its context. The antigen is undetermined. These data are taken from a study of post-analysis software for immune sequencing data. Notes on the study in general: Controls had lower frequencies than patients of a few TRBV segments, which included TRBV5-6, TRBV5-1 and TRBV20-1.

Unique molecular identifiers had been added to the TCR beta cDNA libraries. One entry per CDR3 protein, called by TCRdb with MiXCR from the PCR reads. The sample comprises approximately 630,000 distinct CDR3 sequences, approximately 59% of which are singletons, and roughly 10% rests with the top ten. With V trimmed by 0 bases and J by 7 bases, 10 bases remained unmatched. The CDR3 contains 16 residues. The germline V gene has CDR1 MNHEY and CDR2 SVGAGI. Sequenced material: blood. The receptor was isolated from a girl aged 2-10 years with multiple sclerosis. The chain employs TRBV6-5 and TRBJ1-2; the match to TRBD1 covers 8 bases. CDR3 in DNA: TGTGCCAGCAGTTACTCACATTGGACAGGGAGGGTTGGCTACACCTTC. Its protein product is CASSYSHWTGRVGYTF.